This passage covers 16 T cell receptor beta chains from one sample sequenced in a study of cytomegalovirus exposure and HLA in healthy donors. The study ran its PCR with 60 Vbeta and 13 Jbeta primers. Some clones are missing from TCRdb's copy, which holds only in-frame ones; the method was immunoSEQ multiplex PCR. The data show 100,000 to 150,000 clones, 70% to 85% seen once. The sequenced material came from PBMCs. These receptors originate from a boy aged 2 to 10 in good health and CMV-seronegative.

The chain recombines TRBV2 with TRBJ1-5, with D perhaps matching TRBD1 (6 bases). Germline CDR1 reads SNHLY; CDR2 reads FYNNEI. This CDR3 has 15 amino acids. Trimming cost V 7 bases and J 0 bases, with 13 bases left between them. Written as DNA, the CDR3 is TGTGCCAGCACAGACAGGATTGATAGCAATCAGCCCCAGCATTTT. It is translated as CASTDRIDSNQPQHF. Full variable domain (outside the CDR3, taken from reference TRBV2 and TRBJ1-5): EPEVTQTPSHQVTQMGQEVILRCVPISNHLYFYWYRQILGQKVEFLVSFYNNEISEKSEIFDDQFSVERPDGSNFTLKIRSTKLEDSAMYFCASTDRIDSNQPQHFGDGTRLSIL.

This chain links TRBV7-9 with TRBJ2-3; the match to TRBD1 covers 7 bases. Germline V gives CDR1 SEHNR, CDR2 FQNEAQ (reference sequence). The V and J ends lost 5 bases and 0 bases, in that order; junction bases with no gene match: 5. The CDR3 is 15 residues long. The CDR3 region is CASSRMTGSTDTQYF. DNA of the CDR3: TGTGCCAGCAGCCGGATGACAGGGAGCACAGATACGCAGTATTTT.

This clone has a handful of counts. The chain carries TRBV4-3 and TRBJ2-7; D is unclear. The CDR3 consists of 13 residues. From germline, CDR1 is LGHNA and CDR2 YSLEER. The V end lost 1 base, the J end lost 3 bases, and 7 bases lay between the germline ends. CDR3 coding DNA: TGCGCCAGCAGCCAAGCGGTTCTCTACGAGCAGTACTTC. Translation: CASSQAVLYEQYF.

The rearrangement joins TRBV6-6 to TRBJ1-1, with D perhaps matching TRBD1 (6 bases). V was trimmed by 7 bases and J by 3 bases, leaving 6 bases between them. This CDR3 region has 11 residues. Germline CDR1 reads MNHNY; CDR2 reads SVGAGI (reference sequence). Here the CDR3 reads CASKGDTEAFF. In nucleotides, the CDR3 is TGTGCCAGCAAGGGGGACACTGAAGCTTTCTTT.

The chain joins TRBV18 to TRBJ1-1; D is uncertain. The CDR3 consists of 15 residues. The V and J ends lost 3 bases and 1 base respectively, with 12 bases between them. Germline CDR1 KGHSH, CDR2 LQKENI. CDR3 sequence: CASSPNPTPNTEAFF. Here the CDR3 DNA reads TGTGCCAGCTCACCTAACCCGACTCCGAACACTGAAGCTTTCTTT.

The CDR3 reads CASSEGLAGGVDTQYF. DNA of the CDR3: TGTGCCAGCAGTGAAGGACTAGCGGGAGGGGTAGATACGCAGTATTTT. The genes are TRBV6-1 and TRBJ2-3, with 14 bases identical to TRBD2. J was trimmed by 5 bases and V by 1 base; bases with no gene match: 2. The CDR3 is 16 amino acids. Germline assignment: CDR1 MNHNS and CDR2 SASEGT.

The chain carries TRBV30 and TRBJ1-1; 9 bases agree with TRBD1. The ends lost 1 base at V and 5 bases at J; junction bases unmatched: 5. This CDR3 is built from 14 residues. Per the germline V gene, CDR1 is GTSNPN and CDR2 is SVGIG (reference sequence). CDR3 in amino acids: CAWSEGGTGTEAFF. CDR3 sequence (DNA): TGTGCCTGGAGTGAAGGGGGGACAGGGACTGAAGCTTTCTTT.

J is TRBJ2-7 and V is TRBV10-1, with 8 bases fitting TRBD2. Germline V gene sequence: CDR1 WNHNN, CDR2 SYGVQD (reference sequence). The CDR3 is 18 amino acids. V dropped 5 bases and J dropped 1; count of bases not matched to a gene: 16. The CDR3 bases are TGCGCCAGCAGTATATTTTTTCGACTAGCGCCAACTTCCTACGAGCAGTACTTC. Translated: CASSIFFRLAPTSYEQYF.

The chain uses TRBV7-6 and TRBJ2-1; the D is unclear. The germline V gene encodes CDR1 SGHVS and CDR2 FNYEAQ. The germline V and J ends were trimmed by 4 bases and 0 bases, with 16 bases remaining between them. This CDR3 region has 17 residues. CDR3 sequence (DNA): TGTGCCAGCAGCTCCTCGTTAGCCCGGAGCTCCTACAATGAGCAGTTCTTC. This gives the protein CASSSSLARSSYNEQFF.

V usage is TRBV11-2 and J usage is TRBJ2-7, with 8 bases lining up with TRBD2. The CDR3 length is 16 residues. V gave up 0 bases and J gave up 7 bases; unmatched junction bases: 11. Looked up from germline, CDR1 is SGHAT and CDR2 is FQNNGV. This chain's CDR3 is CASSLDGRARYEEQYV. CDR3 nucleotides: TGTGCCAGCAGCTTAGACGGGAGGGCCCGTTACGAAGAGCAGTACGTC.

The chain uses TRBV7-9 and TRBJ2-7, with TRBD2 matching 10 bases. The CDR3 runs to 17 residues. The germline V gene encodes CDR1 SEHNR and CDR2 FQNEAQ (reference sequence). The CDR3: CSSSLLAGTVLSYEQYV. The CDR3 DNA follows: TGTTCCAGCAGCTTACTAGCGGGGACCGTCCTCTCCTACGAGCAGTACGTC.

The chain employs TRBV2 and TRBJ2-7, with a weak D call TRBD2 (6 bases). Per the germline V gene, CDR1 is SNHLY and CDR2 is FYNNEI. The CDR3 contains 13 residues. Trimming took 11 bases from V and 4 from J, leaving 18 bases between them. In DNA, the CDR3 is TGTGCCGCCTCCAGAACGGAGGGATACGAGCAGTACGTC. Encoded protein: CAASRTEGYEQYV.

The chain is built from TRBV7-2 and TRBJ1-3; D is undetermined. Per the germline V gene, CDR1 is SGHTA and CDR2 is FQGNSA. V lost 5 bases to trimming and J lost 4 bases, with 12 bases between them. This CDR3 region has 14 residues. For the CDR3, the DNA is TGTGCCAGCAGCCTCGAGGAAGGAGGAAACACCATATATTTT. Translated: CASSLEEGGNTIYF.

This chain connects TRBV4-1 to TRBJ2-7; D possibly corresponds to TRBD2 (6 bases). This CDR3 is built from 15 residues. Deletions cut 0 bases from V and 1 base from J, with 10 bases between. Germline CDR1 MGHRA, CDR2 YSYEKL. CDR3 DNA: TGCGCCAGCAGCCAAGATGGTGGGGGGTCCTACGAGCAGTACGTC. This codes for CASSQDGGGSYEQYV.

The chain combines TRBV27 with TRBJ2-1, with TRBD1 matching 9 bases. Germline values: CDR1 MNHEY, CDR2 SMNVEV (reference sequence). CDR3 length: 14 residues. Trimming at V came to 5 bases and at J to 5 bases, leaving 4 bases not matched to a gene. CDR3 in amino acids: CASSAWTGDNEQFF. The CDR3 nucleotides are TGTGCCAGCAGTGCGTGGACAGGGGACAATGAGCAGTTCTTC.

The V and J genes are TRBV18 and TRBJ1-5; 10 nucleotides align to TRBD1. The V segment lost 2 bases and the J segment 0 bases; nucleotides outside the gene matches: 7. From germline, CDR1 is KGHSH and CDR2 LQKENI. The CDR3 consists of 18 residues. The CDR3 sequence: CASSPEGQGPYSNQPQHF. In DNA form, the CDR3 reads TGTGCCAGCTCACCAGAGGGACAGGGGCCATATAGCAATCAGCCCCAGCATTTT. The whole variable domain, remainder taken from reference TRBV18 and TRBJ1-5, is NAGVMQNPRHLVRRRGQEARLRCSPMKGHSHVYWYRQLPEEGLKFMVYLQKENIIDESGMPKERFSAEFPKEGPSILRIQQVVRGDSAAYFCASSPEGQGPYSNQPQHFGDGTRLSIL.